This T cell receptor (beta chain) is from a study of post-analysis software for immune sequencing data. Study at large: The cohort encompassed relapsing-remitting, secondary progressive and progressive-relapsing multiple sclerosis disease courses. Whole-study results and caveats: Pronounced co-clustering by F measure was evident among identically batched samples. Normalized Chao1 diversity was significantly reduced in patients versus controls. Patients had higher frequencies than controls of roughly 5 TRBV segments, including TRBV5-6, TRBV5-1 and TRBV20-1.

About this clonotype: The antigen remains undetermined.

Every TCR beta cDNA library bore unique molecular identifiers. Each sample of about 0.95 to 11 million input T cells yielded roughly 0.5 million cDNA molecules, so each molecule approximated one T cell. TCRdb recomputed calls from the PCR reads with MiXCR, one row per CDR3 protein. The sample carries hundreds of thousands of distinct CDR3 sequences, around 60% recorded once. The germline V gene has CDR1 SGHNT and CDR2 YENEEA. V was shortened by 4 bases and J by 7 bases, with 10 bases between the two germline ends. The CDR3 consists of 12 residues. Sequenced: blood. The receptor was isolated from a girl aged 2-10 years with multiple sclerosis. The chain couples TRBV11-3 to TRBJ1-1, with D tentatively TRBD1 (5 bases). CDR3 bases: TGTGCCAGCAGCTACGACAGAAATGAAGCTTTCTTT. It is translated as CASSYDRNEAFF.